Here is one T cell receptor beta chain with its context. Its antigen is currently unknown. The sample comes from a study of T cells in localized non-small cell lung cancer. General study results and limits: A raised T cell density in blood coincided with lengthier overall survival. Adjacent lung held a median roughly 50 of the top 100 tumor clones. Heterogeneity cannot be ruled out, as sequencing used one tumor region only. Uninvolved adjacent lung showed peak T cell clonality, exceeding tumor.

The germline V gene has CDR1 MGHRA and CDR2 YSYEKL. The J segment lost 1 base and the V segment lost 5 bases, leaving 13 bases of the junction unmatched. The CDR3 extends over 17 amino acids. The protocol was immunoSEQ multiplex PCR, while the TCRdb copy is restricted to in-frame clones and leaves out a portion. The repertoire includes under 35,000 clones, around 93% of them detected once, and more than 25% sits in the top ten. This material consisted of peripheral blood, taken before any cancer treatment. The receptor was derived from an older female donor with stage I lung adenocarcinoma. V usage is TRBV4-1 and J usage is TRBJ1-2, with 7 nucleotides matching TRBD1. CDR3 sequence reads: CASSNRDRVGINYGYTF. DNA for the CDR3: TGCGCCAGCAGCAATCGCGACAGGGTCGGGATTAACTATGGCTACACCTTC.